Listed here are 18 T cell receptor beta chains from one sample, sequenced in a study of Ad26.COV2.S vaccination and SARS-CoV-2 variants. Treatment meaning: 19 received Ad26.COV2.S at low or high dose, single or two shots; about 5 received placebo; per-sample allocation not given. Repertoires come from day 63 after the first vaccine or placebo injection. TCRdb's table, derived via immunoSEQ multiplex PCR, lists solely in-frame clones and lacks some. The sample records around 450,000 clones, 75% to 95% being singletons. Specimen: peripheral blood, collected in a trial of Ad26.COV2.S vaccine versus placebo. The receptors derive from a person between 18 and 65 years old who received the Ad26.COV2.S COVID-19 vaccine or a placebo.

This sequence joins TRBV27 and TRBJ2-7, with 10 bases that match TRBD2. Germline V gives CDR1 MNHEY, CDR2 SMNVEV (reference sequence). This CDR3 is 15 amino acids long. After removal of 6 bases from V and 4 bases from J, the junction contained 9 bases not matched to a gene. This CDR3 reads CASRPSGRAPYEQYF. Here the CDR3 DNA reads TGTGCCAGCAGACCGAGCGGGAGGGCCCCTTACGAGCAGTACTTC.

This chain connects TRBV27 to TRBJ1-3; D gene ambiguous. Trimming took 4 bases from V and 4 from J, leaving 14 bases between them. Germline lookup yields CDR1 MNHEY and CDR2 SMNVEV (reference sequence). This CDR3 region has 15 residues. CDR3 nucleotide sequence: TGTGCCAGCAGTTCCCTTGGGGTCGCCGGAAACACCATATATTTT. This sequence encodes CASSSLGVAGNTIYF.

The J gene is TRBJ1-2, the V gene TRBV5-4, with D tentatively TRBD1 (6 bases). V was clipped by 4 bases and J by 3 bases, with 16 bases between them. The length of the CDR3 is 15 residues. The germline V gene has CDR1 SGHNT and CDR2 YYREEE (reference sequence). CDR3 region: CASSPRGAADYGYTF. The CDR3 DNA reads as TGTGCCAGCAGCCCTCGGGGGGCAGCAGACTATGGCTACACCTTC.

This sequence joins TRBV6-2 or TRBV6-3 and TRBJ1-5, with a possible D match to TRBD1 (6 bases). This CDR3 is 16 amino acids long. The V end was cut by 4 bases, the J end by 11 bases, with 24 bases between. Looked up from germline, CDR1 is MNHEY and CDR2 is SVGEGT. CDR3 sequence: CASSSAPGDTQGSQHF. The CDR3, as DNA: TGTGCCAGCAGTTCGGCCCCAGGGGACACCCAGGGATCCCAGCATTTT.

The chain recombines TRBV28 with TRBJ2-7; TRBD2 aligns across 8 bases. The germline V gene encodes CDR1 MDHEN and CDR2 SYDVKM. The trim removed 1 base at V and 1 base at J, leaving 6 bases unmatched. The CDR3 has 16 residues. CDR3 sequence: CASSLSAGGRSYEQYF. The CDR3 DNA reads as TGTGCCAGCAGTTTATCCGCGGGAGGTCGTTCCTACGAGCAGTACTTC.

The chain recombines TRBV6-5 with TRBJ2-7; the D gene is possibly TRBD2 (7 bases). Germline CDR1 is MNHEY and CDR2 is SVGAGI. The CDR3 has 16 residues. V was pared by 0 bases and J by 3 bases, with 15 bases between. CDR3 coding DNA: TGTGCCAGCAGTTACTCGTACGGGGGGCGATTCTACGAGCAGTACTTC. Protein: CASSYSYGGRFYEQYF.

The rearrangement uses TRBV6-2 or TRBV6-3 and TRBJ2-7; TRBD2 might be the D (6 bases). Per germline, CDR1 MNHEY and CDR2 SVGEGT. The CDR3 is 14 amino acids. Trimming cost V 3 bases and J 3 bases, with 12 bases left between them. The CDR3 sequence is CASSYYGSDYEQYF. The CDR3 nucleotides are TGTGCCAGCAGTTATTACGGGAGTGACTACGAGCAGTACTTC.

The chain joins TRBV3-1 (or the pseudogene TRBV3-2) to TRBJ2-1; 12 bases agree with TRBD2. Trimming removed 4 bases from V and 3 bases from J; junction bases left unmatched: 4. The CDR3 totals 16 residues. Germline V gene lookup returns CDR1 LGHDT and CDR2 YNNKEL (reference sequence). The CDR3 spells CASSRGLAGNYNEQFF. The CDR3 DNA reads TGTGCCAGCAGCCGCGGACTAGCGGGAAACTACAATGAGCAGTTCTTC.

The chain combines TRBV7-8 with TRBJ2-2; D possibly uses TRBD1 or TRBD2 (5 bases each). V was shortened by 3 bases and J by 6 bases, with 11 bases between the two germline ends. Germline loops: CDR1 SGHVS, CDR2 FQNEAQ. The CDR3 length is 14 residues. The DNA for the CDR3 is TGTGCCAGCAGCTTCGGCAGGGACGCCGGGGAGCTGTTTTTT. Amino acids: CASSFGRDAGELFF.

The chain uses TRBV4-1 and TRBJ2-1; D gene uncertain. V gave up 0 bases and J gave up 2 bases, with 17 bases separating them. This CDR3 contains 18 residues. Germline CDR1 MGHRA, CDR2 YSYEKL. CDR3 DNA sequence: TGCGCCAGCAGCCAAGATGCCGCTATTCGGGTCGCCTACAATGAGCAGTTCTTC. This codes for CASSQDAAIRVAYNEQFF.

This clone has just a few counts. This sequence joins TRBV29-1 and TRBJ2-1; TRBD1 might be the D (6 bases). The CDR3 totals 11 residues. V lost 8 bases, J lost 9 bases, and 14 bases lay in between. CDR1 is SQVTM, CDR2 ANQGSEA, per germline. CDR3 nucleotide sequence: TGCAGCTTCACCAGGGGTGGTGAGCAGTTCTTC. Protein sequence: CSFTRGGEQFF.

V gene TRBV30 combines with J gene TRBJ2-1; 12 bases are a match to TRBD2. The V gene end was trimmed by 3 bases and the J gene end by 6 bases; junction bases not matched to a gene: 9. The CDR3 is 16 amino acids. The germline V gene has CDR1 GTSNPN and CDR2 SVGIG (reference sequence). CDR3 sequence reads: CAWRDPGLAGFNEQFF. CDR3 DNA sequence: TGTGCCTGGAGAGACCCAGGACTAGCGGGGTTCAATGAGCAGTTCTTC.

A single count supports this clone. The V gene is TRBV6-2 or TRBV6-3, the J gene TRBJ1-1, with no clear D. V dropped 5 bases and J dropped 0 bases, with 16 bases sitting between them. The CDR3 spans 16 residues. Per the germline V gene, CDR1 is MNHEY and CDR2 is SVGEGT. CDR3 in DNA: TGTGCCAGCAGTGGGAGTCGGGGATCCATGAACACTGAAGCTTTCTTT. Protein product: CASSGSRGSMNTEAFF.

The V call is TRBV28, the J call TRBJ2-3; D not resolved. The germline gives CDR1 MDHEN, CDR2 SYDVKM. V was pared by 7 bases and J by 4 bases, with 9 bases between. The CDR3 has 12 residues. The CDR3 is CASNPPADTQYF. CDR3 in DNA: TGTGCCAGCAACCCGCCGGCAGATACGCAGTATTTT.

The CDR3 here is CASSQRQGSTDTQYF. CDR3 coding DNA: TGTGCCAGCTCTCAAAGACAGGGCAGCACAGATACGCAGTATTTT. The chain employs TRBV18 and TRBJ2-3, with 7 positions matching TRBD1. The CDR3 is made up of 15 amino acids. V shed 6 bases, J shed 0 bases, and the junction held 6 bases outside the gene matches. Per germline, CDR1 KGHSH and CDR2 LQKENI. Based on the CDR3 plus reference TRBV18 and TRBJ2-3, the full variable domain is NAGVMQNPRHLVRRRGQEARLRCSPMKGHSHVYWYRQLPEEGLKFMVYLQKENIIDESGMPKERFSAEFPKEGPSILRIQQVVRGDSAAYFCASSQRQGSTDTQYFGPGTRLTVL.

The CDR3 loop is CASSVDWVAEAFF. In DNA form, the CDR3 reads TGTGCCAGCAGCGTAGACTGGGTCGCTGAAGCTTTCTTT. The genes are TRBV9 and TRBJ1-1; D gene unclear. Looked up from germline, CDR1 is SGDLS and CDR2 is YYNGEE. This CDR3 spans 13 amino acids. The V gene lost 0 bases and the J gene lost 6 bases, with 9 bases spanning the gap.

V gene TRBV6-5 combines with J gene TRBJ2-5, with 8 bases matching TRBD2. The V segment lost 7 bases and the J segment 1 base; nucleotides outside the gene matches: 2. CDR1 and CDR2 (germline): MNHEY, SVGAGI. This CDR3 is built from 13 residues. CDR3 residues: CASTRGGQETQYF. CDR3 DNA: TGTGCCAGCACCCGGGGGGGCCAAGAGACCCAGTACTTC.

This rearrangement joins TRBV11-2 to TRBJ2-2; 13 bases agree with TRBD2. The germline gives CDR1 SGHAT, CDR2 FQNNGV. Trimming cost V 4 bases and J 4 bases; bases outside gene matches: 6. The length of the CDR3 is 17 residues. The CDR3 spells CASSSPGLAGITGELFF. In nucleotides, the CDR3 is TGTGCCAGCAGCTCGCCGGGACTAGCGGGGATCACCGGGGAGCTGTTTTTT. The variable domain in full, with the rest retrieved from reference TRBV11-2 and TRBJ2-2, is EAGVAQSPRYKIIEKRQSVAFWCNPISGHATLYWYQQILGQGPKLLIQFQNNGVVDDSQLPKDRFSAERLKGVDSTLKIQPAKLEDSAVYLCASSSPGLAGITGELFFGEGSRLTVL.